The 10 T cell receptor beta chains in this list originate from one sample, sequenced in a study of CD8+CD57+ T cells in acquired aplastic anemia listed by TCRdb under 2018. The listed sequencing device is Illumina HiSeq 2000. Genomic DNA served as template for TCR beta VDJ combination and CDR3 sequence profiling. Using fastp trimming at Q25 and MiXCR clonotype assembly, TCRdb reanalyzed the public sequencing data and kept in-frame beta chains. Rows matching on CDR3 protein sequence are summarized as one entry with the most common DNA and genes. The sample includes roughly 86,000 distinct CDR3 sequences, with about half observed a single time. The top ten clones comprise approximately 70% of the sample. The sample taken for sequencing was sorted CD4+, CD8+, or CD8+CD57+ T cells (not recorded which) from PBMCs. All receptors come from a human donor in good health, serving as a control.

J is TRBJ2-3 and V is TRBV7-2; D unresolved. V was clipped by 2 bases and J by 4 bases, with 7 bases between them. CDR3 length: 13 amino acids. Per germline, CDR1 SGHTA and CDR2 FQGNSA. CDR3 DNA sequence: TGTGCCAGCAGCTTAAGAAGTTCAGATACGCAGTATTTT. It yields the protein CASSLRSSDTQYF.

This clonotype showed up just once. A much larger clone differs from this one at a single base, so this may be a read error. The genes are TRBV2 and TRBJ2-2; TRBD2 might be the D (6 bases). From germline, CDR1 is SNHLY and CDR2 FYNNEI. This CDR3 is built from 16 residues. The chain's CDR3 is CASSDGQGLLAGGLFF. The CDR3 DNA sequence: TGTGCCAGCAGTGACGGCCAGGGTTTATTGGCCGGGGGGCTGTTTTTT.

DNA of the CDR3: TGTGCCATCACCCAGGGCAGCACAGATACGCAGTATTTT. This translates into CAITQGSTDTQYF. This sequence joins TRBV10-3 and TRBJ2-3, with a tentative D call TRBD1 (5 bases). This CDR3 has 13 residues. The germline V and J ends were trimmed by 7 bases and 0 bases, with 8 bases remaining between them. Germline loops: CDR1 ENHRY, CDR2 SYGVKD.

This clonotype was observed at least ten times. This chain joins TRBV30 and TRBJ2-7; no firm D call. This CDR3 is built from 11 residues. V was clipped by 2 bases and J by 3 bases, with 5 bases between them. Germline V gene lookup returns CDR1 GTSNPN and CDR2 SVGIG (reference sequence). CDR3 residues: CAWSPGYEQYF. In DNA form, the CDR3 reads TGTGCCTGGAGTCCTGGCTACGAGCAGTACTTC.

J is TRBJ2-7 and V is TRBV2; no clear D. The CDR3 extends over 11 amino acids. V was cut by 4 bases and J by 5 bases, with 6 bases left in between. Per the germline V gene, CDR1 is SNHLY and CDR2 is FYNNEI. The CDR3 reads CASSGVNEQYF. CDR3 sequence (DNA): TGTGCCAGCAGTGGGGTTAACGAGCAGTACTTC.

There are many counts of this clonotype. J is TRBJ2-7 and V is TRBV20-1, with TRBD2 identical over 11 bases. V was clipped by 5 bases and J by 0 bases; unmatched bases: 6. Per germline, CDR1 DFQATT and CDR2 SNEGSKA (reference sequence). The CDR3 contains 15 residues. Written as DNA, the CDR3 is TGCAGTGCTCGAGGACTAGCGGGTCTCTCCTACGAGCAGTACTTC. This sequence encodes CSARGLAGLSYEQYF.

The V gene is TRBV29-1, the J gene TRBJ2-5, with TRBD1 identical over 9 bases. The CDR3 extends over 17 amino acids. V dropped 0 bases and J dropped 2; count of bases not matched to a gene: 10. The germline CDR1 and CDR2 sequences are SQVTM and ANQGSEA. CDR3 DNA: TGCAGCGTTGAAGATCTGGCGGACAGGGGAGTTCAAGAGACCCAGTACTTC. Encoded protein: CSVEDLADRGVQETQYF.

This clonotype was detected a few times. The CDR3 loop reads CASGFSNTEAFF. The CDR3 bases are TGTGCTAGTGGTTTCTCAAACACTGAAGCTTTCTTT. The chain joins TRBV12-5 to TRBJ1-1; the D is unclear. Germline V gene lookup returns CDR1 LGHNT and CDR2 FRNRAP. The CDR3 has 12 residues. V was shortened by 3 bases and J by 2 bases, with 4 bases between the two germline ends.

This clonotype was detected many times. J is TRBJ2-7 and V is TRBV27, with D tentatively TRBD1 (5 bases). The CDR3 is made up of 14 amino acids. Per germline, CDR1 MNHEY and CDR2 SMNVEV (reference sequence). V was pared by 3 bases and J by 2 bases, with 11 bases between. The CDR3 reads CASSFVGAAYEQYF. The CDR3 DNA sequence: TGTGCCAGCAGTTTCGTAGGGGCCGCCTACGAGCAGTACTTC.

The chain recombines TRBV20-1 with TRBJ2-1; TRBD2 matches at 10 bases. Germline V gene data show CDR1 as DFQATT and CDR2 as SNEGSKA (reference sequence). Germline trimming cut 1 base from V and 4 bases from J; bases unmatched to any gene: 1. The length of the CDR3 is 14 residues. CDR3 bases: TGCAGTGCTAGAGGGACTAGCGGATACAATGAGCAGTTCTTC. Translation: CSARGTSGYNEQFF.